The rows below give T cell receptor beta chains drawn from one sample of a study of T-cell memory formation after mild COVID-19. TCRdb fed the 5' RACE reads into MiXCR, producing one record per CDR3 protein. The sample includes hundreds of thousands of distinct CDR3 sequences, approximately 20% of them seen just once. Sequenced sample: PBMCs or a T cell subset sorted from them (not recorded which). Source of these receptors: a young man who had mild COVID-19 (a few samples of this study predate the infection). Cell type and time point are not known. Both conserved end residues are part of each CDR3. The D gene is left open where the match is weak. Clone size is not always given. Where it is, it says once, few, many or a class for expanded clones.

d_gene: .; v_gene: TRBV4-3; j_gene: TRBJ1-1; abundance: .; CDR3aa: CASSQDAGREHTEAFF; CDR3nt: TGCGCCAGCAGCCAAGATGCAGGGAGGGAACACACTGAAGCTTTCTTT
d_gene: .; v_gene: TRBV9; j_gene: TRBJ2-1; abundance: .; CDR3aa: CASSVVSNEQFF; CDR3nt: TGTGCCAGCAGCGTAGTCAGCAATGAGCAGTTCTTC
d_gene: .; v_gene: TRBV29-1; j_gene: TRBJ2-1; abundance: .; CDR3aa: CSVSQGYNEQFF; CDR3nt: TGCAGCGTTTCACAGGGATACAATGAGCAGTTCTTC
d_gene: .; v_gene: TRBV5-1; j_gene: TRBJ2-3; abundance: .; CDR3aa: CASSLVVASGSTDTQYF; CDR3nt: TGCGCCAGCAGCTTGGTGGTAGCGAGCGGATCCACAGATACGCAGTATTTT
d_gene: .; v_gene: TRBV6-4; j_gene: TRBJ1-1; abundance: .; CDR3aa: CASRTPGPRAEAFF; CDR3nt: TGTGCCAGTAGAACCCCGGGGCCCAGAGCTGAAGCTTTCTTT
d_gene: .; v_gene: TRBV7-8; j_gene: TRBJ1-6; abundance: few; CDR3aa: CASKGSGRDNSPLHF; CDR3nt: TGTGCCAGCAAGGGTTCCGGCAGGGATAATTCACCCCTCCACTTT
d_gene: TRBD2; v_gene: TRBV6-6; j_gene: TRBJ2-7; abundance: .; CDR3aa: CASSVGLELEQYF; CDR3nt: TGTGCCAGCAGTGTGGGACTAGAGCTCGAGCAGTACTTC
d_gene: .; v_gene: TRBV29-1; j_gene: TRBJ2-3; abundance: once; CDR3aa: CSVDEEGVDTQYF; CDR3nt: TGCAGCGTTGACGAGGAAGGGGTAGATACGCAGTATTTT
d_gene: TRBD2; v_gene: TRBV5-1; j_gene: TRBJ2-3; abundance: few; CDR3aa: CASSLGWTSGATQYF; CDR3nt: TGCGCCAGCAGCTTGGGGTGGACTAGCGGGGCCACGCAGTATTTT
d_gene: .; v_gene: TRBV3-1; j_gene: TRBJ2-1; abundance: few; CDR3aa: CASSPGRIEQFF; CDR3nt: TGTGCCAGCAGTCCGGGACGGATTGAGCAGTTCTTC
d_gene: .; v_gene: TRBV7-9; j_gene: TRBJ2-2; abundance: few; CDR3aa: CASSPTRLNTGELFF; CDR3nt: TGTGCCAGCAGCCCTACGCGCCTGAACACCGGGGAGCTGTTTTTT
d_gene: TRBD1; v_gene: TRBV12-3/TRBV12-4; j_gene: TRBJ1-5; abundance: many; CDR3aa: CASSIDRDQPQHF; CDR3nt: TGTGCCAGCAGTATAGACAGGGATCAGCCCCAGCATTTT
d_gene: .; v_gene: TRBV5-1; j_gene: TRBJ2-1; abundance: .; CDR3aa: CASIVLDDEQFF; CDR3nt: TGCGCCAGCATCGTCTTGGACGATGAGCAGTTCTTC
d_gene: .; v_gene: TRBV7-8; j_gene: TRBJ2-7; abundance: few; CDR3aa: CASRQDSSFYEQYF; CDR3nt: TGTGCCAGCAGACAGGACAGTAGTTTTTACGAGCAGTACTTC
d_gene: .; v_gene: TRBV6-1; j_gene: TRBJ2-1; abundance: many; CDR3aa: CASRGYNEQFF; CDR3nt: TGTGCCAGCAGAGGATACAATGAGCAGTTCTTC
d_gene: .; v_gene: TRBV20-1; j_gene: TRBJ2-1; abundance: few; CDR3aa: CSGKHPPEDNEQFF; CDR3nt: TGCAGTGGCAAACACCCCCCTGAAGACAATGAGCAGTTCTTC
d_gene: .; v_gene: TRBV20-1; j_gene: TRBJ1-5; abundance: few; CDR3aa: CSAPHGGDLNQPQHF; CDR3nt: TGCAGTGCGCCCCACGGGGGGGACCTCAATCAGCCCCAGCATTTT
d_gene: TRBD2; v_gene: TRBV7-2; j_gene: TRBJ2-5; abundance: .; CDR3aa: CASSLLPPASGARKGETQYF; CDR3nt: TGTGCCAGCAGCTTACTGCCTCCGGCTAGCGGGGCTCGCAAGGGAGAGACCCAGTACTTC
d_gene: .; v_gene: TRBV6-5; j_gene: TRBJ2-1; abundance: .; CDR3aa: CASSSLGGVYNEQFF; CDR3nt: TGTGCCAGCAGCAGCCTAGGAGGGGTGTACAATGAGCAGTTCTTC
d_gene: .; v_gene: TRBV5-1; j_gene: TRBJ1-6; abundance: few; CDR3aa: CASSLAARANSPLHF; CDR3nt: TGCGCCAGCAGCTTGGCTGCCAGGGCCAATTCACCCCTCCACTTT
d_gene: .; v_gene: TRBV30; j_gene: TRBJ1-1; abundance: few; CDR3aa: CAWGPGEAFF; CDR3nt: TGTGCCTGGGGCCCCGGTGAAGCTTTCTTT
d_gene: .; v_gene: TRBV10-3; j_gene: TRBJ1-1; abundance: .; CDR3aa: CAISVVVGTEAFF; CDR3nt: TGTGCCATCAGCGTTGTTGTGGGCACTGAAGCTTTCTTT
d_gene: .; v_gene: TRBV19; j_gene: TRBJ2-5; abundance: .; CDR3aa: CASSIGRAGETQYF; CDR3nt: TGTGCCAGTAGTATAGGCCGGGCGGGAGAGACCCAGTACTTC
d_gene: .; v_gene: TRBV5-1; j_gene: TRBJ2-7; abundance: few; CDR3aa: CASSREGVGQAYEQYF; CDR3nt: TGCGCCAGCAGCAGGGAGGGAGTTGGACAGGCCTACGAGCAGTACTTC
d_gene: TRBD2; v_gene: TRBV20-1; j_gene: TRBJ2-5; abundance: .; CDR3aa: CSARDPGLGETQYF; CDR3nt: TGCAGTGCTAGAGATCCGGGACTAGGGGAGACCCAGTACTTC
d_gene: TRBD1; v_gene: TRBV30; j_gene: TRBJ1-5; abundance: .; CDR3aa: CAWSDLDRGQPQHF; CDR3nt: TGTGCCTGGAGTGATTTGGACAGGGGTCAGCCCCAGCATTTT
d_gene: .; v_gene: TRBV19; j_gene: TRBJ1-5; abundance: .; CDR3aa: CASTPDSYSNQPQHF; CDR3nt: TGTGCCAGTACCCCGGACAGCTATAGCAATCAGCCCCAGCATTTT